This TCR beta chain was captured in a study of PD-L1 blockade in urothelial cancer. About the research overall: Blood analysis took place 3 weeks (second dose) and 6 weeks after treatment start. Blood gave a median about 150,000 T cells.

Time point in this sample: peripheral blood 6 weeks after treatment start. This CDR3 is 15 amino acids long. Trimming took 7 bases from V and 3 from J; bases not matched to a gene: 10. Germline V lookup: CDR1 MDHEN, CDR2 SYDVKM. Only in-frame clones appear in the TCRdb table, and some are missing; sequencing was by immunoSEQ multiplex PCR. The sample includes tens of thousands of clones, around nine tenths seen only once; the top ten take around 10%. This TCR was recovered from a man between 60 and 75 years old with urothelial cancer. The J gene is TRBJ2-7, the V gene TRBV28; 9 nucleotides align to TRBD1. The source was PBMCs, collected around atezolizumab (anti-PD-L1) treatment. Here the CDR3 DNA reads TGTGCCAGCACCCTAACAGGGGGCAGATACTACGAGCAGTACTTC. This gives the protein CASTLTGGRYYEQYF.